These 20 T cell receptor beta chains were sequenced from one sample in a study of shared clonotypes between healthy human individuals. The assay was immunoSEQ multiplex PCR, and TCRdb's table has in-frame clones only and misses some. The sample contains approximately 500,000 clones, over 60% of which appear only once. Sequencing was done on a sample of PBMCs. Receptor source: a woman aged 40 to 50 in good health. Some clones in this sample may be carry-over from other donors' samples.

The DNA of the CDR3 is TGCGCCAGCACCGGGACAGGGTTCACCGGGGAGCTGTTTTTT. It specifies CASTGTGFTGELFF. The chain employs TRBV10-2 and TRBJ2-2; 9 positions match TRBD1. CDR3 length equals 14 residues. The germline V gene encodes CDR1 WSHSY and CDR2 SAAADI. J was trimmed by 4 bases and V by 7 bases; bases with no gene match: 4.

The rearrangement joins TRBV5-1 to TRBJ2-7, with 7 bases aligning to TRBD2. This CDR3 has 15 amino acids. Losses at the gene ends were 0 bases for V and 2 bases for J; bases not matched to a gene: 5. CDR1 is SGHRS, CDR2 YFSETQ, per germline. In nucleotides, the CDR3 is TGCGCCAGCAGCTTGGACGGGAGGCCCACCTACGAGCAGTACTTC. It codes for CASSLDGRPTYEQYF.

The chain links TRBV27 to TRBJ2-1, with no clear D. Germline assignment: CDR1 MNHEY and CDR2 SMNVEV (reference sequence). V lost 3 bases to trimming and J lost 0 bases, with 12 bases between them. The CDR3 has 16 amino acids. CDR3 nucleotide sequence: TGTGCCAGCAGTTTCTTCTTCCGTAGCTCCTACAATGAGCAGTTCTTC. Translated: CASSFFFRSSYNEQFF.

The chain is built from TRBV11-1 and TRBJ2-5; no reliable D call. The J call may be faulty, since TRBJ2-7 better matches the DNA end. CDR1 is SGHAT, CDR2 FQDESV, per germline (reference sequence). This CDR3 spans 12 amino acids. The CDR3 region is CASSSGGYEQYF. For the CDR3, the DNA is TGTGCCAGCAGCTCGGGTGGTTACGAGCAGTACTTC.

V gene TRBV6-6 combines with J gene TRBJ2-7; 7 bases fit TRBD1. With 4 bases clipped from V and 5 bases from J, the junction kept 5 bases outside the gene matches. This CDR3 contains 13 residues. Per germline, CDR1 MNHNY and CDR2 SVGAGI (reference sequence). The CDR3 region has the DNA TGTGCCAGCAGTTTGGGGACAGCGCACGAGCAGTACTTC. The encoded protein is CASSLGTAHEQYF.

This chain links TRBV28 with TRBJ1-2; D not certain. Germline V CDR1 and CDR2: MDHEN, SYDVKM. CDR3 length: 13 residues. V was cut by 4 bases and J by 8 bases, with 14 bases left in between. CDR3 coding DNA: TGTGCCAGCAGTTCCCCCGGGCACGTGGGCTACACCTTC. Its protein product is CASSSPGHVGYTF.

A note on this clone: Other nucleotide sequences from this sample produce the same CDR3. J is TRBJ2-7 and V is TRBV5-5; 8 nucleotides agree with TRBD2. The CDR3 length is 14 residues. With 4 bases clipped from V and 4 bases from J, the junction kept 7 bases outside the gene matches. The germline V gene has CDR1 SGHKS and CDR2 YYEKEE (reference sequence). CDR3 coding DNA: TGTGCCAGCAGCCCTACTAGCGGAGGATACGAGCAGTACTTC. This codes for CASSPTSGGYEQYF.

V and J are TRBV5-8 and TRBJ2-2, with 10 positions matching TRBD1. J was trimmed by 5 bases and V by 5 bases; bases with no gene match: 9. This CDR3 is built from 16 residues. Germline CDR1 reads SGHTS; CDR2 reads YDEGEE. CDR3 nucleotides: TGTGCCAGCAGGACACCGGGACAGGGGAATACCGGGGAGCTGTTTTTT. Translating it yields CASRTPGQGNTGELFF.

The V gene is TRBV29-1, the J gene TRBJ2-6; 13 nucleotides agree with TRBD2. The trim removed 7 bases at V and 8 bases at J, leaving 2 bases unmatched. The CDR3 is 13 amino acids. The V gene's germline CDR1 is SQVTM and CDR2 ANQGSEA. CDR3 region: CSAGTSGTNVLTF. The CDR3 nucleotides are TGCAGCGCTGGGACTAGCGGGACCAACGTCCTGACTTTC.

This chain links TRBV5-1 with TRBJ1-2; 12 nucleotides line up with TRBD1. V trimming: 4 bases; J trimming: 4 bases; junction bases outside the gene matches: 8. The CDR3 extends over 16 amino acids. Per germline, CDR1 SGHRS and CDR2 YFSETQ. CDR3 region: CASSLSGTGGAYGYTF. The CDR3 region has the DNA TGCGCCAGCAGCCTCTCCGGGACAGGGGGCGCCTATGGCTACACCTTC.

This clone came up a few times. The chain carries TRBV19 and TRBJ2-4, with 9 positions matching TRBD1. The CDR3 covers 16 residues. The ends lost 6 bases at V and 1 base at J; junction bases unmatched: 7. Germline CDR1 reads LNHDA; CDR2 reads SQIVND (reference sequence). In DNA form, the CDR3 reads TGTGCCAGTAGGGCGACAGGGGGATTTGCCAAAAACATTCAGTACTTC. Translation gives CASRATGGFAKNIQYF.

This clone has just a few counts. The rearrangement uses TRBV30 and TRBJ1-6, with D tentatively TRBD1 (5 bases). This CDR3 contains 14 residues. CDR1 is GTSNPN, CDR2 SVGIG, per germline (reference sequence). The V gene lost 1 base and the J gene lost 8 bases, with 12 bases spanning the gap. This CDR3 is CAWSEAGQYSPLHF. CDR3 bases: TGTGCCTGGAGTGAGGCAGGACAATATTCACCCCTCCACTTT.

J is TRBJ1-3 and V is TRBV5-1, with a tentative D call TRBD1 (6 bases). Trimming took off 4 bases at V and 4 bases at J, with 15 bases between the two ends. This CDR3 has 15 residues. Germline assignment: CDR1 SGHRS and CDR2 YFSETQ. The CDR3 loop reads CASSDQGSGGNTIYF. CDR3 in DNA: TGCGCCAGCAGCGATCAGGGGTCCGGGGGAAACACCATATATTTT.

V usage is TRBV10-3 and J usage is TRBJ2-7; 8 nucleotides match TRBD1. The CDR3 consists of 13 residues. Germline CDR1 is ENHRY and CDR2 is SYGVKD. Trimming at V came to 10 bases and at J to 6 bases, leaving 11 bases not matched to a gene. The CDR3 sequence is CATHSAGGPEQYF. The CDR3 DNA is TGTGCCACCCACTCGGCAGGGGGCCCCGAGCAGTACTTC.

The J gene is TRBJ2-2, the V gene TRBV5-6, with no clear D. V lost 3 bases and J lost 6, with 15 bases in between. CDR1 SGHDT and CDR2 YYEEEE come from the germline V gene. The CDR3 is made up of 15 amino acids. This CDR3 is CASSSLLRRAGELFF. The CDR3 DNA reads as TGTGCCAGCAGCTCCCTACTAAGGCGCGCCGGGGAGCTGTTTTTT.

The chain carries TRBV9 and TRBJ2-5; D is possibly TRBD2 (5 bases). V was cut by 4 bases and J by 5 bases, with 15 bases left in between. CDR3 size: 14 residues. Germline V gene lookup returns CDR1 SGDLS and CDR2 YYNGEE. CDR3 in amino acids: CASSPYSGYETQYF. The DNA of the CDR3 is TGTGCCAGCAGCCCCTACTCGGGGTATGAGACCCAGTACTTC.

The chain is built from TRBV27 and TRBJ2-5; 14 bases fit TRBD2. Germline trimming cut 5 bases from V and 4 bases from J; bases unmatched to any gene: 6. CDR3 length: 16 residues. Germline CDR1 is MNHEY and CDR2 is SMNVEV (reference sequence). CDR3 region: CASSKGTSGSGETQYF. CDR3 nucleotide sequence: TGTGCCAGCAGTAAGGGGACTAGCGGGAGCGGAGAGACCCAGTACTTC.

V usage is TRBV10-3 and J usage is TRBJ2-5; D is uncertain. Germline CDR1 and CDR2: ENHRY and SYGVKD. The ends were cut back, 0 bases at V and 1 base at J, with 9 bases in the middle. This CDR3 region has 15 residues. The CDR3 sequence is CAISESNRAQETQYF. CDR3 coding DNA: TGTGCCATCAGTGAGTCTAACCGGGCCCAAGAGACCCAGTACTTC.

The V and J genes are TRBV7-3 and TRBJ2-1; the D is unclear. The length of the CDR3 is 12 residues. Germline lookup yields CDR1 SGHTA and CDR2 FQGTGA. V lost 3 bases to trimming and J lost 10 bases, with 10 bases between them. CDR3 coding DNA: TGTGCCAGCAGCTTTATGGGTCGGGAGCAGTTCTTC. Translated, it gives CASSFMGREQFF.

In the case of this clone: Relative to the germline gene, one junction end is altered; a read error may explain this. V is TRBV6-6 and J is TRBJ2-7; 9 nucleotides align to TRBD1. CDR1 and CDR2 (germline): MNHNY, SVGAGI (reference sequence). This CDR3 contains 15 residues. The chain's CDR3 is CASSRPGTGSYGQYF. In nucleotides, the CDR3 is TGTGCCAGCAGCCGCCCAGGGACAGGGTCCTACGGGCAGTACTTC.